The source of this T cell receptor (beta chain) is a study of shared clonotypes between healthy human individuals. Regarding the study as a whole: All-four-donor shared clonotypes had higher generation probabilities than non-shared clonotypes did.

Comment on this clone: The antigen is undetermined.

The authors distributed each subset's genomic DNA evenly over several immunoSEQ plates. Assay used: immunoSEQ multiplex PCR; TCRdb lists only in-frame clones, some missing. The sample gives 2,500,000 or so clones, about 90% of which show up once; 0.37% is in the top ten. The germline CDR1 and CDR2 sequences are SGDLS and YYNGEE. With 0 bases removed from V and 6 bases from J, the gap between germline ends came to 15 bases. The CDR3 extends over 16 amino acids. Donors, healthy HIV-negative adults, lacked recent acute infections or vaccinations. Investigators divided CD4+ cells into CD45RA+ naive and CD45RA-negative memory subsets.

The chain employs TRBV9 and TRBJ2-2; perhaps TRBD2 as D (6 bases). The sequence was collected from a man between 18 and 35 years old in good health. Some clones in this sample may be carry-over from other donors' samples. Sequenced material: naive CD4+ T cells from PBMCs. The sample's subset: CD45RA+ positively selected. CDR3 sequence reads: CASSVDLGGSSGELFF. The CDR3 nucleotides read TGTGCCAGCAGCGTAGATCTGGGAGGATCGTCCGGGGAGCTGTTTTTT.